The next 3 T cell receptor beta chains were all read from a single sample in a study of cytomegalovirus exposure and HLA in healthy donors. This PCR relied on a set of 60 Vbeta primers and 13 Jbeta primers. Method: immunoSEQ multiplex PCR; TCRdb's copy keeps in-frame clones and lacks some. The sample yields about 150,000 clones, over 70% seen once. What was sequenced was PBMCs. All receptors come from a middle-aged man in good health and CMV-seropositive.

The CDR3 bases are TGTGCCAGCAGCCCGATAACAGGGGGCGCTTTCGGCTATGGCTACACCTTC. Translation: CASSPITGGAFGYGYTF. The genes are TRBV28 and TRBJ1-2; 9 nucleotides line up with TRBD1. V was clipped by 6 bases and J by 4 bases; unmatched bases: 15. CDR3 length: 17 residues. Germline values: CDR1 MDHEN, CDR2 SYDVKM.

The chain couples TRBV5-6 to TRBJ1-4, with D unclear. Germline-derived CDR1 and CDR2 are SGHDT and YYEEEE. Trimming stripped 4 bases from V and 4 bases from J, with 5 bases between. The CDR3 runs to 12 residues. CDR3 nucleotide sequence: TGTGCCAGCAGCCGGTATAATGAAAAACTGTTTTTT. Translated, it gives CASSRYNEKLFF. The full variable domain, with the rest looked up from reference TRBV5-6 and TRBJ1-4, is DAGVTQSPTHLIKTRGQQVTLRCSPKSGHDTVSWYQQALGQGPQFIFQYYEEEERQRGNFPDRFSGHQFPNYSSELNVNALLLGDSALYLCASSRYNEKLFFGSGTQLSVL.

This clone was counted a few times. The chain employs TRBV28 and TRBJ1-1; D call uncertain. Germline V CDR1 and CDR2: MDHEN, SYDVKM. Trimming shortened V by 5 bases and J by 5 bases, and 9 bases separated the two germline ends. This CDR3 comprises 12 residues. The CDR3 spells CASSAAGTEAFF. CDR3 sequence (DNA): TGTGCCAGCAGTGCCGCGGGGACTGAAGCTTTCTTT.